A single sample gave rise to the 13 T cell receptor beta chains below, sequenced in a study of cytomegalovirus exposure and HLA in healthy donors. A multiplex PCR was run with 60 Vbeta primers and 13 Jbeta primers. Profiled with immunoSEQ multiplex PCR; TCRdb holds only in-frame clones, not every one. The repertoire holds 150,000 to 250,000 clones, with around three quarters as singletons. The sequencing input was PBMCs. The receptors stem from a man aged 25-40 years in good health and CMV-seronegative.

The chain joins TRBV9 to TRBJ2-1; TRBD1 might be the D (6 bases). V was trimmed by 4 bases and J by 0 bases, leaving 11 bases between them. The CDR3 consists of 15 residues. Germline CDR1 and CDR2: SGDLS and YYNGEE. The CDR3 sequence: CASSMTGSSYNEQFF. The DNA for the CDR3 is TGTGCCAGCAGCATGACAGGTAGCTCCTACAATGAGCAGTTCTTC. Based on the CDR3 plus reference TRBV9 and TRBJ2-1, the full variable domain is DSGVTQTPKHLITATGQRVTLRCSPRSGDLSVYWYQQSLDQGLQFLIQYYNGEERAKGNILERFSAQQFPDLHSELNLSSLELGDSALYFCASSMTGSSYNEQFFGPGTRLTVL.

The chain carries TRBV19 and TRBJ1-4, with 9 bases aligning to TRBD1. Germline CDR1 is LNHDA and CDR2 is SQIVND (reference sequence). CDR3 length: 16 residues. The V and J ends lost 3 bases and 4 bases, in that order; junction bases with no gene match: 6. The CDR3: CASSIGQGSINEKLFF. The CDR3 coding sequence is TGTGCCAGTAGTATCGGACAGGGGAGTATTAATGAAAAACTGTTTTTT.

The genes are TRBV27 and TRBJ1-5, with 7 nucleotides matching TRBD1. The length of the CDR3 is 15 residues. With V trimmed by 1 base and J by 5 bases, 5 bases remained unmatched. Per the germline V gene, CDR1 is MNHEY and CDR2 is SMNVEV (reference sequence). The CDR3 is CASSLYRGVDQPQHF. The CDR3, as DNA: TGTGCCAGCAGTTTATACAGGGGCGTAGATCAGCCCCAGCATTTT.

The V and J genes are TRBV4-2 and TRBJ2-7; 10 nucleotides match TRBD2. Germline V lookup: CDR1 LGHNA, CDR2 YNFKEQ. This CDR3 spans 18 amino acids. Germline trimming cut 0 bases from V and 5 bases from J; bases unmatched to any gene: 13. CDR3 protein: CASSQDRLLAGFGNEQYF. CDR3 nucleotides: TGTGCCAGCAGCCAAGATCGTCTACTAGCGGGATTTGGGAACGAGCAGTACTTC.

V gene TRBV29-1 combines with J gene TRBJ1-4; TRBD1 agrees at 7 bases. From germline, CDR1 is SQVTM and CDR2 ANQGSEA. The trim removed 0 bases at V and 7 bases at J, leaving 5 bases unmatched. The CDR3 has 14 residues. The CDR3 nucleotides are TGCAGCGTTGAAGAACAGGGGCGGGGTGAAAAACTGTTTTTT. Translated: CSVEEQGRGEKLFF.

The chain links TRBV19 to TRBJ1-2; 7 bases align to TRBD1. Trimming at V came to 3 bases and at J to 8 bases, leaving 9 bases not matched to a gene. Germline CDR1 reads LNHDA; CDR2 reads SQIVND (reference sequence). The CDR3 has 14 amino acids. The CDR3 coding sequence is TGTGCCAGTAGTATTCCCCGACAGGGTCGCGGCTACACCTTC. This gives the protein CASSIPRQGRGYTF.

This sequence joins TRBV2 and TRBJ2-3; 12 bases line up with TRBD1. Germline V gene data show CDR1 as SNHLY and CDR2 as FYNNEI. The V and J ends lost 7 bases and 4 bases, in that order; junction bases with no gene match: 6. The CDR3 runs to 15 residues. The DNA for the CDR3 is TGTGCCAGCACCACCGGGACAGGGGGCGCAGATACGCAGTATTTT. It encodes CASTTGTGGADTQYF.

The chain joins TRBV30 to TRBJ1-1; 7 nucleotides match TRBD1. The CDR3 is made up of 13 amino acids. The germline gives CDR1 GTSNPN, CDR2 SVGIG (reference sequence). V dropped 8 bases and J dropped 4; count of bases not matched to a gene: 10. This chain's CDR3 is CAERGQTSTEAFF. The DNA of the CDR3 is TGTGCCGAGAGGGGACAGACAAGCACTGAAGCTTTCTTT.

The chain carries TRBV28 and TRBJ1-2; a possible D gene is TRBD1 (6 bases). The CDR3 is 11 residues long. The V end lost 8 bases, the J end lost 7 bases, and 11 bases lay between the germline ends. Germline V lookup: CDR1 MDHEN, CDR2 SYDVKM. The chain's CDR3 is CASRDTFGYTF. The CDR3 coding sequence is TGTGCCAGCCGGGACACGTTTGGCTACACCTTC.

This chain links TRBV19 with TRBJ2-3; TRBD2 aligns across 8 bases. The CDR3 loop spans 12 amino acids. V dropped 4 bases and J dropped 6; count of bases not matched to a gene: 0. Looked up from germline, CDR1 is LNHDA and CDR2 is SQIVND (reference sequence). CDR3 amino acids: CASSRLADTQYF. Here the CDR3 DNA reads TGTGCCAGTAGTAGACTAGCGGATACGCAGTATTTT.

The chain combines TRBV28 with TRBJ2-7, with D possibly matching TRBD1 (6 bases). Between the trimmed V and J ends, which lost 3 bases and 1 base, there was a span of 10 bases. Germline V gives CDR1 MDHEN, CDR2 SYDVKM. The length of the CDR3 is 14 residues. In DNA, the CDR3 is TGTGCCAGCAGTTTTGGGACAAATTCCTACGAGCAGTACTTC. Residues: CASSFGTNSYEQYF.

The chain uses TRBV27 and TRBJ2-5; 11 positions match TRBD1. The DNA end is a closer match to TRBJ2-7, so the J assignment may be wrong. Germline V CDR1 and CDR2: MNHEY, SMNVEV (reference sequence). The CDR3 covers 14 residues. CDR3 DNA: TGTGCCAGCAGTAAGGGACAGGGGGTCCACGAGCAGTACTTC. This sequence encodes CASSKGQGVHEQYF.

CDR3 sequence (DNA): TGTGCCAGCAGCTTTGACTTCTTCAGGAACACTGAAGCTTTCTTT. Translation gives CASSFDFFRNTEAFF. The chain is built from TRBV7-2 and TRBJ1-1; the D is unclear. V gave up 3 bases and J gave up 1 base, with 12 bases separating them. Per the germline V gene, CDR1 is SGHTA and CDR2 is FQGNSA. There are 15 residues in the CDR3.